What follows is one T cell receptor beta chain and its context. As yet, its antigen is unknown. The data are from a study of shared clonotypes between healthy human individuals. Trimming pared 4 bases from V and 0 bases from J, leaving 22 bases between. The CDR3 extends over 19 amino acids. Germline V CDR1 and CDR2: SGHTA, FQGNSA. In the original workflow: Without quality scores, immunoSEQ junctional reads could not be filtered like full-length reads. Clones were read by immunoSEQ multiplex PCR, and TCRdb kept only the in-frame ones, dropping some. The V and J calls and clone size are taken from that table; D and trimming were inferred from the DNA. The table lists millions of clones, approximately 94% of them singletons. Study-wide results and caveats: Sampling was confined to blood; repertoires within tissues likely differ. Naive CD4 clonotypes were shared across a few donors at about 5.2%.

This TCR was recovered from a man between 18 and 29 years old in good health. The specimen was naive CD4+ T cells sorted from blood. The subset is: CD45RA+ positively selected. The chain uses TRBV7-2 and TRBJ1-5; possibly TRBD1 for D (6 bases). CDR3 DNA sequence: TGTGCCAGCAGCTCCAGGGGCCCGTCGCGACTTTATAGCAATCAGCCCCAGCATTTT. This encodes CASSSRGPSRLYSNQPQHF.